These 16 T cell receptor beta chains originate from one sample sequenced in a study of cytomegalovirus exposure and HLA in healthy donors. 60 Vbeta and 13 Jbeta primers were used in PCR. Some clones are missing from TCRdb's copy, which holds only in-frame ones; the method was immunoSEQ multiplex PCR. The table includes about 150,000 clones, 80% detected once. Material for sequencing was PBMCs. The receptors here all came from a woman in her forties in good health and CMV-seropositive.

The gene calls are TRBV30 and TRBJ2-1; 14 bases map to TRBD2. The V and J ends lost 0 bases and 6 bases, in that order; junction bases with no gene match: 1. The germline gives CDR1 GTSNPN, CDR2 SVGIG (reference sequence). There are 15 residues in the CDR3. The CDR3 protein is CAWSVGTSGSNEQFF. Written as DNA, the CDR3 is TGTGCCTGGAGTGTCGGGACTAGCGGGAGCAATGAGCAGTTCTTC.

The chain recombines TRBV6-6 with TRBJ2-3; 9 positions match TRBD2. Trimming cost V 7 bases and J 2 bases; bases outside gene matches: 7. This CDR3 has 15 amino acids. Per the germline V gene, CDR1 is MNHNY and CDR2 is SVGAGI (reference sequence). The CDR3 spells CASKIGGRATDTQYF. The CDR3 region has the DNA TGTGCCAGCAAGATCGGCGGGAGGGCCACAGATACGCAGTATTTT.

This rearrangement joins TRBV19 to TRBJ1-1; possibly TRBD1 for D (6 bases). This CDR3 region has 15 residues. Germline CDR1 LNHDA, CDR2 SQIVND (reference sequence). V lost 2 bases and J 5 bases, leaving 15 bases between the germline ends. CDR3 DNA: TGTGCCAGTAGTATAAAGGGGGGGATTAAGACTGAAGCTTTCTTT. It is translated as CASSIKGGIKTEAFF. The full variable domain, with the rest looked up from reference TRBV19 and TRBJ1-1, is DGGITQSPKYLFRKEGQNVTLSCEQNLNHDAMYWYRQDPGQGLRLIYYSQIVNDFQKGDIAEGYSVSREKKESFPLTVTSAQKNPTAFYLCASSIKGGIKTEAFFGQGTRLTVV.

The gene calls are TRBV10-2 and TRBJ2-5, with 7 bases identical to TRBD1. V lost 3 bases to trimming and J lost 4 bases; unmatched junction nucleotides: 5. The germline V gene encodes CDR1 WSHSY and CDR2 SAAADI. CDR3 length: 14 amino acids. This chain's CDR3 is CASSEGQVGETQYF. In DNA form, the CDR3 reads TGCGCCAGCAGTGAAGGACAGGTTGGAGAGACCCAGTACTTC.

The V gene is TRBV19, the J gene TRBJ1-1; 8 nucleotides line up with TRBD1. J was trimmed by 2 bases and V by 7 bases; bases with no gene match: 6. CDR1 LNHDA and CDR2 SQIVND come from the germline V gene (reference sequence). This CDR3 region has 14 residues. Here the CDR3 DNA reads TGTGCCAGTACCGGGACAGGCCCAAACACTGAAGCTTTCTTT. Protein sequence: CASTGTGPNTEAFF.

The chain has TRBV11-3 and TRBJ2-7, with 8 nucleotides matching TRBD2. The CDR3 has 14 residues. The germline gives CDR1 SGHNT, CDR2 YENEEA. Trimming at V came to 7 bases and at J to 3 bases, leaving 8 bases not matched to a gene. CDR3 protein: CASTRRGGIYEQYF. As DNA, the CDR3 is TGTGCCAGCACTCGTCGGGGGGGTATCTACGAGCAGTACTTC.

This chain uses TRBV30 with TRBJ2-5; D is uncertain. Germline assignment: CDR1 GTSNPN and CDR2 SVGIG (reference sequence). V lost 2 bases and J 5 bases, leaving 9 bases between the germline ends. CDR3 length equals 12 residues. The CDR3 bases are TGTGCCTGGAGTTCCAGTTCGGAGACCCAGTACTTC. Amino acid sequence: CAWSSSSETQYF.

The J gene is TRBJ1-1, the V gene TRBV6-1, with D uncertain. V was trimmed by 10 bases and J by 8 bases, leaving 5 bases between them. CDR3 length equals 8 residues. Per germline, CDR1 MNHNS and CDR2 SASEGT. The DNA for the CDR3 is TGTGCCACCCGGGAAGCTTTCTTT. Encoded protein: CATREAFF.

The chain employs TRBV7-9 and TRBJ2-3, with a weak D call TRBD2 (6 bases). Looked up from germline, CDR1 is SEHNR and CDR2 is FQNEAQ (reference sequence). CDR3 length equals 14 residues. V dropped 6 bases and J dropped 0 bases, with 10 bases sitting between them. CDR3 sequence: CASRDGSSTDTQYF. DNA for the CDR3: TGTGCCAGCAGGGACGGGAGTAGCACAGATACGCAGTATTTT.

This chain uses TRBV4-1 with TRBJ1-2, with D possibly TRBD1 on 5 matching bases. V was shortened by 0 bases and J by 8 bases, with 22 bases between the two germline ends. Germline-derived CDR1 and CDR2 are MGHRA and YSYEKL. The CDR3 is 17 residues long. The CDR3 loop reads CASSQDSGTPLIGGYTF. Here the CDR3 DNA reads TGCGCCAGCAGCCAAGATAGCGGGACGCCCTTAATTGGGGGCTACACCTTC.

This clone was detected only once. This chain connects TRBV28 to TRBJ1-5; TRBD1 agrees at 7 bases. The CDR3 is 14 amino acids. Germline CDR1 MDHEN, CDR2 SYDVKM. The V gene end was trimmed by 7 bases and the J gene end by 5 bases; junction bases not matched to a gene: 8. The CDR3 protein is CASTPNRGHQPQHF. DNA of the CDR3: TGTGCCAGCACCCCGAACAGGGGACATCAGCCCCAGCATTTT. Supplemented by reference TRBV28 and TRBJ1-5, the full variable domain reads DVKVTQSSRYLVKRTGEKVFLECVQDMDHENMFWYRQDPGLGLRLIYFSYDVKMKEKGDIPEGYSVSREKKERFSLILESASTNQTSMYLCASTPNRGHQPQHFGDGTRLSIL.

The J gene is TRBJ2-2, the V gene TRBV19, with D maybe TRBD2 (5 bases). In germline, CDR1 is LNHDA, CDR2 SQIVND (reference sequence). V was pared by 5 bases and J by 1 base, with 20 bases between. This CDR3 spans 18 amino acids. The CDR3 bases are TGTGCCAGTAGTCCCCTACCGGGAACCAAGGGGAACACCGGGGAGCTGTTTTTT. Its translation: CASSPLPGTKGNTGELFF.

The chain combines TRBV28 with TRBJ2-3; 13 nucleotides match TRBD2. V trimming: 3 bases; J trimming: 7 bases; junction bases outside the gene matches: 4. CDR3 length equals 15 residues. Germline V gives CDR1 MDHEN, CDR2 SYDVKM. The CDR3 sequence is CASSFGLAGANTQYF. The CDR3 DNA sequence: TGTGCCAGCAGTTTCGGACTAGCGGGAGCCAATACGCAGTATTTT.

This sequence joins TRBV5-1 and TRBJ2-7; the match to TRBD2 covers 15 bases. Germline assignment: CDR1 SGHRS and CDR2 YFSETQ. The CDR3 runs 16 residues. Germline trimming cut 3 bases from V and 5 bases from J; bases unmatched to any gene: 6. For the CDR3, the DNA is TGCGCCAGCAGCTACGGACTAGCGGGAGGGCCGAACGAGCAGTACTTC. Amino acids: CASSYGLAGGPNEQYF.

The J gene is TRBJ2-1, the V gene TRBV5-5; D remains ambiguous. V was trimmed by 3 bases and J by 10 bases, leaving 14 bases between them. This CDR3 has 13 amino acids. The germline V gene encodes CDR1 SGHKS and CDR2 YYEKEE (reference sequence). CDR3 coding DNA: TGTGCCAGCAGCTATTCAGTTATCGGGGAGCAGTTCTTC. Its translation: CASSYSVIGEQFF.

The V and J genes are TRBV11-1 and TRBJ2-5, with TRBD1 matching over 10 bases. With V trimmed by 1 base and J by 1 base, 0 bases remained unmatched. CDR1 SGHAT and CDR2 FQDESV come from the germline V gene (reference sequence). There are 15 residues in the CDR3. In DNA, the CDR3 is TGTGCCAGCAGCTTAGGGGACAGGGGCCAAGAGACCCAGTACTTC. Amino acids: CASSLGDRGQETQYF.